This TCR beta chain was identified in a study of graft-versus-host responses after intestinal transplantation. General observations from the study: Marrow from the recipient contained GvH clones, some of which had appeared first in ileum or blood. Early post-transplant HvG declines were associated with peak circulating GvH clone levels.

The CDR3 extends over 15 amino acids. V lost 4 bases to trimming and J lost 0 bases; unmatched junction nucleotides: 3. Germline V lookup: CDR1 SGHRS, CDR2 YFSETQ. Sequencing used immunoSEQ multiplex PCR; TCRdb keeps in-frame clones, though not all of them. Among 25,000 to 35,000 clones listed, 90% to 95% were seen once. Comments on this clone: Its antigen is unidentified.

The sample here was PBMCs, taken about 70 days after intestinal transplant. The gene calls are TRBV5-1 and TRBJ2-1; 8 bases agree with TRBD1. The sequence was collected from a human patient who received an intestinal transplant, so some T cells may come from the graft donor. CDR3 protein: CASSAGGPSYNEQFF. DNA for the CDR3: TGCGCCAGCAGCGCAGGGGGCCCCTCCTACAATGAGCAGTTCTTC.